This TCR beta chain derives from a study of shared clonotypes between healthy human individuals. Note on this clone: Its antigen is unidentified. Other nucleotide sequences in the sample specify the same CDR3.

Execution of the assay was at deep level. Libraries were prepared by immunoSEQ multiplex PCR; TCRdb keeps only in-frame clonotypes and omits some of them. Of more than 2 million clones listed, approximately 96% are singletons. The CDR3 has 13 residues. From germline, CDR1 is SGHTA and CDR2 FQGNSA. The V gene lost 6 bases and the J gene lost 5 bases, with 13 bases spanning the gap. General study points: Non-shared clonotypes had lower generation probabilities than those shared by all four donors.

The origin of this receptor is a man between 18 and 29 years old in good health. The sample taken for sequencing was naive CD4+ T cells sorted from blood. Indicated subset: CD45RA+ positively selected. The V call is TRBV7-2, the J call TRBJ2-5, with D possibly TRBD2 on 5 matching bases. Written as DNA, the CDR3 is TGTGCCAGCAGTCCCCGGGGAAGGGAGACCCAGTACTTC. Residues: CASSPRGRETQYF. The entire variable domain, with the rest obtained from reference TRBV7-2 and TRBJ2-5, is as follows: GAGVSQSPSNKVTEKGKDVELRCDPISGHTALYWYRQSLGQGLEFLIYFQGNSAPDKSGLPSDRFSAERTGGSVSTLTIQRTQQEDSAVYLCASSPRGRETQYFGPGTRLLVL.